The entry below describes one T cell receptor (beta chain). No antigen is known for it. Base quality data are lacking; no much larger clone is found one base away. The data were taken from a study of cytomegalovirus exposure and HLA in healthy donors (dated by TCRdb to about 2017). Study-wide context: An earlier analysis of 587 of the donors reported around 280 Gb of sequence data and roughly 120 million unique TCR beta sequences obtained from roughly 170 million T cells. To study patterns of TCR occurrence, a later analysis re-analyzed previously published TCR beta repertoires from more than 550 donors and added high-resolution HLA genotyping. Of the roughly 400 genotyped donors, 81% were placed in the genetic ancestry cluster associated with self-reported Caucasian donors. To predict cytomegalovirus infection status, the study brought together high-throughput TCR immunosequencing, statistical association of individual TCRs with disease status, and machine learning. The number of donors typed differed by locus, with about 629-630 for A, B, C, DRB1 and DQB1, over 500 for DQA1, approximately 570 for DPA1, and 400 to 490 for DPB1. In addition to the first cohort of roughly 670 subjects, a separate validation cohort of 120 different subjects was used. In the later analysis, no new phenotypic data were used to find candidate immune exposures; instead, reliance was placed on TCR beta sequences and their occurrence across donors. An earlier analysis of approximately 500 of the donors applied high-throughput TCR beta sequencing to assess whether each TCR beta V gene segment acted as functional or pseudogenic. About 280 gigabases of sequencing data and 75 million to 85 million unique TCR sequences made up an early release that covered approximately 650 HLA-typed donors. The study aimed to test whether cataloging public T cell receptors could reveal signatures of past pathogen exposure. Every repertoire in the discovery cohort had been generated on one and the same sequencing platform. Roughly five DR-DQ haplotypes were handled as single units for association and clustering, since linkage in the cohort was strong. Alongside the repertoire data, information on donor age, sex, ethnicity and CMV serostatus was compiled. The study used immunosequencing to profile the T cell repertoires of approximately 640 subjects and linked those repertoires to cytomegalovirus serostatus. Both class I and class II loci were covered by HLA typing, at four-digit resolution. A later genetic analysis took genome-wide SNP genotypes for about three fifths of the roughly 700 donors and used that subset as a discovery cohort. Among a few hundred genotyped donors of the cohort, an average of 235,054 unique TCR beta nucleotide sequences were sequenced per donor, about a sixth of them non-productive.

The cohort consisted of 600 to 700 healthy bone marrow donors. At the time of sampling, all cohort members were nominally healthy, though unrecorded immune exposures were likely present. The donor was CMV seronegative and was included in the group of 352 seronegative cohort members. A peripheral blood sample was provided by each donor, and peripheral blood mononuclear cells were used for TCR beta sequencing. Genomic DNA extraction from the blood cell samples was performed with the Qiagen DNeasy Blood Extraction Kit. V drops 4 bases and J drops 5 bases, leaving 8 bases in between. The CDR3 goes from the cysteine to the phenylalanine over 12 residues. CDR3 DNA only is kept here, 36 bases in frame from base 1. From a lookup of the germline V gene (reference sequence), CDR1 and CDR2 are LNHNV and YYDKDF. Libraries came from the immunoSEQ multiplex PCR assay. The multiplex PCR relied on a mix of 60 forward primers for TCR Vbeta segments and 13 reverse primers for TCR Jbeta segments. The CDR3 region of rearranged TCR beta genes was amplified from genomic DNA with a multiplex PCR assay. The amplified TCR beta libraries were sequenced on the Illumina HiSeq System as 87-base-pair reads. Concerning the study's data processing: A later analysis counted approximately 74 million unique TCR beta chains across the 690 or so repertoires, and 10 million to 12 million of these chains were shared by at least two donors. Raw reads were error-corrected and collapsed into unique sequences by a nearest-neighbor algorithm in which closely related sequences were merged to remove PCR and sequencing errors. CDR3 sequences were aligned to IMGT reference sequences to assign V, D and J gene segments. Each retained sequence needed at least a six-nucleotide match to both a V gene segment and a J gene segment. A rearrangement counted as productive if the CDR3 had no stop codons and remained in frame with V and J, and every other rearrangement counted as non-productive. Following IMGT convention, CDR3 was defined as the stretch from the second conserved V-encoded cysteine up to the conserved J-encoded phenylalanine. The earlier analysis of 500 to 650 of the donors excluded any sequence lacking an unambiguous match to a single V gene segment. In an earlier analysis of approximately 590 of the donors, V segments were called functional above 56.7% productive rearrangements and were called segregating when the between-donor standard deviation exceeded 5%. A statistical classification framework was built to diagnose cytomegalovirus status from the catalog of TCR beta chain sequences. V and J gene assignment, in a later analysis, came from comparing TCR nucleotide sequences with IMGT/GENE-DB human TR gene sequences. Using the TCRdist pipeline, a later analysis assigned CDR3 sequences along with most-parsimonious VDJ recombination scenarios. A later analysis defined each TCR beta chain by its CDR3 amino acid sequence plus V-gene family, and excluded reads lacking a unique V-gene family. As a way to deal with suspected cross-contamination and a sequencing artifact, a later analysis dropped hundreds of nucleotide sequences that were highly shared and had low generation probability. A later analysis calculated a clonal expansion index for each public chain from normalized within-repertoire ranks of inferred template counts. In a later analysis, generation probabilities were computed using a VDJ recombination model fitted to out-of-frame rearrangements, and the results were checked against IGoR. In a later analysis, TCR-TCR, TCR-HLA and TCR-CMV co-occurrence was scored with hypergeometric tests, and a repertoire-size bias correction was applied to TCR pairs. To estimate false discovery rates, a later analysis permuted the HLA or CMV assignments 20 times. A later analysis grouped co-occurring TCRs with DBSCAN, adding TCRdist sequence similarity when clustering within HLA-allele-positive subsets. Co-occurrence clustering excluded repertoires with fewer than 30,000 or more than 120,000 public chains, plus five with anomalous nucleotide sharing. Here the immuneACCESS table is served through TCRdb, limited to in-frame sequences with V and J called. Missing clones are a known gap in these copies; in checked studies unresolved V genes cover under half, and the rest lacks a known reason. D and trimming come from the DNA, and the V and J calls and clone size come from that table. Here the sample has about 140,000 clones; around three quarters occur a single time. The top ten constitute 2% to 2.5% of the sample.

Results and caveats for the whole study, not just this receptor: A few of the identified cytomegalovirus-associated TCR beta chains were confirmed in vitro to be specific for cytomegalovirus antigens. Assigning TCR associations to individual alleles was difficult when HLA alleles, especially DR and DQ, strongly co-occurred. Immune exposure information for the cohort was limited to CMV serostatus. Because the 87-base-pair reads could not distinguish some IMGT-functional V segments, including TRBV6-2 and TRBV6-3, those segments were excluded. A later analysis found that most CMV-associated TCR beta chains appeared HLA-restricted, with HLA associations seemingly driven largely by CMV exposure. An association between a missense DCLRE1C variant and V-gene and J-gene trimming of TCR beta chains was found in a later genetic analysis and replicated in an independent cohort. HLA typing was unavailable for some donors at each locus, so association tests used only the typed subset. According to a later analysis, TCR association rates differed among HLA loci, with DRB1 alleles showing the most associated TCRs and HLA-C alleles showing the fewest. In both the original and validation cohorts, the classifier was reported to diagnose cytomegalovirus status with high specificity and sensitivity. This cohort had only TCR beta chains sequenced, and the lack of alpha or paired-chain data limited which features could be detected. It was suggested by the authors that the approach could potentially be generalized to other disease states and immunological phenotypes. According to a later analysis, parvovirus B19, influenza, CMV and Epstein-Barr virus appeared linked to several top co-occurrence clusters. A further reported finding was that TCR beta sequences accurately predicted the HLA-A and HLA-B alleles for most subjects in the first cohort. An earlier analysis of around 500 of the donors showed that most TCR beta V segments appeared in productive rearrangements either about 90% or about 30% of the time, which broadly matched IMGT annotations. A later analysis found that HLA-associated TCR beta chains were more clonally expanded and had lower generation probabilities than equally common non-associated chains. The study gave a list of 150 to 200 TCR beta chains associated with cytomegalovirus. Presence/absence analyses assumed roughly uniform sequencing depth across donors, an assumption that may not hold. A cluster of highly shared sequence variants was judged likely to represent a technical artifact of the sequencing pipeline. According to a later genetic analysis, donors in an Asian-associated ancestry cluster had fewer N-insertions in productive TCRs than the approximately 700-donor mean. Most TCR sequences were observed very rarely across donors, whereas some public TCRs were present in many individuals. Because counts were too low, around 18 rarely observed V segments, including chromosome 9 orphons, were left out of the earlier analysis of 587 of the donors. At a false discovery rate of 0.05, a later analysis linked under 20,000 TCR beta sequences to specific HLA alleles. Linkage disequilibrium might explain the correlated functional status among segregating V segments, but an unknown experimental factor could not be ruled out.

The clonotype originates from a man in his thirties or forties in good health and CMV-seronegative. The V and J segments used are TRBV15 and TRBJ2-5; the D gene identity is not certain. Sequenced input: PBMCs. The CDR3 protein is CATSINGETQYF. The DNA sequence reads TGTGCCACCAGCATCAACGGGGAGACCCAGTACTTC.